This paragraph reports one T cell receptor beta chain. Antigen unknown. The V gene lost 0 bases and the J gene lost 7 bases, with 4 bases spanning the gap. The CDR3 is 12 residues long. Germline V gives CDR1 SGDLS, CDR2 YYNGEE. This specimen belongs to a study of T cells in localized non-small cell lung cancer. Sequencing was performed with immunoSEQ multiplex PCR; in TCRdb, only in-frame clones are kept and a portion is missing. Found here are about 30,000 clones, 80% to 90% of them singletons; the top ten hold roughly 7%. Broader study findings: A denser population of T cells in blood accompanied longer overall survival. Uninvolved adjacent lung showed the highest T cell clonality, exceeding tumor.

The chain combines TRBV9 with TRBJ2-2, with D unresolved. The sequence derives from a male donor older than 55 with stage I lung adenocarcinoma. This specimen consisted of peripheral blood, obtained before any cancer treatment. The CDR3 coding sequence is TGTGCCAGCAGCGTAGTTGGCGGGGAGCTGTTTTTT. Its translation: CASSVVGGELFF.